This T cell receptor beta chain was sequenced during a study of OX40 agonist ivuxolimab in advanced cancers. The germline gives CDR1 SGDLS, CDR2 YYNGEE. V lost 0 bases to trimming and J lost 0 bases, with 7 bases between them. The CDR3 totals 15 residues. Clones were read by immunoSEQ multiplex PCR, and TCRdb kept only the in-frame ones, dropping some. The sample has about 77,000 clones; about 86% are singletons. This rearrangement joins TRBV9 to TRBJ1-3, with unresolved D. The sequenced sample was CD4+ or CD8+ T cells sorted from blood, obtained in a trial of the OX40 agonist ivuxolimab. The receptor comes from an adult with an advanced solid tumor such as melanoma, head and neck, liver or kidney cancer. The CDR3 region is CASSVGGYSGNTIYF. In nucleotides, the CDR3 is TGTGCCAGCAGCGTAGGAGGCTACTCTGGAAACACCATATATTTT. Drawing the rest from reference TRBV9 and TRBJ1-3, the complete variable domain is DSGVTQTPKHLITATGQRVTLRCSPRSGDLSVYWYQQSLDQGLQFLIQYYNGEERAKGNILERFSAQQFPDLHSELNLSSLELGDSALYFCASSVGGYSGNTIYFGEGSWLTVV.